The 29 T cell receptor beta chains in this list originate from one sample, sequenced in a study of blood T cell repertoires in COVID-19. Libraries were prepared by immunoSEQ multiplex PCR; TCRdb keeps only in-frame clonotypes and omits some of them. The sample holds over 120,000 clones, more than 80% seen once. Sequenced: peripheral blood. The receptors shown here come from a human donor in a cohort sampled during active COVID-19.

This sequence joins TRBV12-3 or TRBV12-4 and TRBJ1-1; possible D gene TRBD1, 6 bases. The CDR3 is made up of 13 amino acids. The V end was cut by 6 bases, the J end by 3 bases, with 11 bases between. The CDR3 is CASSTGLDTEAFF. As DNA, the CDR3 is TGTGCCAGCAGCACAGGGTTGGACACTGAAGCTTTCTTT.

This chain uses TRBV2 with TRBJ1-6; D unresolved. Trimming shortened V by 3 bases and J by 7 bases, and 19 bases separated the two germline ends. Germline V gene lookup returns CDR1 SNHLY and CDR2 FYNNEI. The CDR3 spans 17 residues. The CDR3 protein is CASSDTGISVGNSPLHF. In nucleotides, the CDR3 is TGTGCCAGCAGTGACACCGGGATCTCCGTCGGGAATTCACCCCTCCACTTT.

This clone has only a few counts. This chain uses TRBV10-3 with TRBJ2-2; 9 nucleotides agree with TRBD1. J gave up 4 bases and V 6 bases, and 0 bases lay outside the gene matches. Germline CDR1 is ENHRY and CDR2 is SYGVKD. The CDR3 consists of 13 residues. CDR3 region: CAIRTGGTGELFF. CDR3 DNA: TGTGCCATCAGGACAGGGGGCACCGGGGAGCTGTTTTTT.

This sequence joins TRBV5-8 and TRBJ2-1; a weak D match, TRBD2 (5 bases). The germline gives CDR1 SGHTS, CDR2 YDEGEE. The CDR3 length is 15 residues. Trimming cost V 2 bases and J 10 bases, with 19 bases left between them. The CDR3 DNA reads as TGTGCCAGCAGCTTCATGGCGCGAGGGAGAGGCGAGCAGTTCTTC. Its protein product is CASSFMARGRGEQFF.

This clone appeared once. The V and J genes are TRBV4-1 and TRBJ1-1; no clear D. From germline, CDR1 is MGHRA and CDR2 YSYEKL. Between the trimmed V and J ends, which lost 0 bases and 3 bases, there was a span of 8 bases. This CDR3 has 14 residues. The CDR3 nucleotides are TGCGCCAGCAGCCAAGATCTCGGGGACACTGAAGCTTTCTTT. Translating it yields CASSQDLGDTEAFF.

The J gene is TRBJ2-7, the V gene TRBV5-1; TRBD1 aligns across 9 bases. CDR1 is SGHRS, CDR2 YFSETQ, per germline. The CDR3 has 17 residues. V shed 9 bases, J shed 1 base, and the junction held 17 bases outside the gene matches. For the CDR3, the DNA is TGCGCCACCTACATTTGGTTCGGACAGGGGATGTCCTACGAGCAGTACTTC. Amino acid sequence: CATYIWFGQGMSYEQYF.

The chain recombines TRBV28 with TRBJ1-2; the match to TRBD1 covers 7 bases. The CDR3 length is 13 residues. V lost 8 bases, J lost 3 bases, and 6 bases stayed unmatched. The germline V gene encodes CDR1 MDHEN and CDR2 SYDVKM. CDR3 loop: CASRSGGYYGYTF. The CDR3, as DNA: TGTGCCAGCCGATCAGGGGGGTACTATGGCTACACCTTC.

The gene calls are TRBV2 and TRBJ2-1; D perhaps matches TRBD2 (6 bases). With 8 bases removed from V and 7 bases from J, the gap between germline ends came to 15 bases. The CDR3 runs 13 residues. Germline CDR1 SNHLY, CDR2 FYNNEI. Here the CDR3 reads CASRAPGRNEQFF. DNA for the CDR3: TGTGCCAGCCGGGCACCAGGGAGGAATGAGCAGTTCTTC.

This chain links TRBV6-2 or TRBV6-3 with TRBJ2-2, with a tentative D call TRBD2 (6 bases). CDR3 length equals 15 residues. Trimming pared 4 bases from V and 5 bases from J, leaving 14 bases between. Germline CDR1 MNHEY, CDR2 SVGEGT. The CDR3, as DNA: TGTGCCAGCAGTTCGGACTATACGGGGACCGGGGAGCTGTTTTTT. It is translated as CASSSDYTGTGELFF.

The chain uses TRBV30 and TRBJ1-2, with D tentatively TRBD1 (5 bases). The V and J ends lost 0 bases and 2 bases respectively, with 19 bases between them. This CDR3 is built from 17 residues. Germline assignment: CDR1 GTSNPN and CDR2 SVGIG (reference sequence). Here the CDR3 DNA reads TGTGCCTGGAGTGTAGGGGCAGCCTCTACTCGCAACTATGGCTACACCTTC. Its protein is CAWSVGAASTRNYGYTF.

The V and J genes are TRBV9 and TRBJ1-1, with 8 nucleotides matching TRBD1. The V gene end was trimmed by 4 bases and the J gene end by 0 bases; junction bases not matched to a gene: 5. CDR1 is SGDLS, CDR2 YYNGEE, per germline. The CDR3 is 15 residues long. The CDR3 loop is CASSPRTGMNTEAFF. In DNA form, the CDR3 reads TGTGCCAGCAGCCCCAGGACAGGGATGAACACTGAAGCTTTCTTT.

V gene TRBV2 combines with J gene TRBJ1-4, with 7 nucleotides matching TRBD1. The CDR3 covers 15 residues. V lost 5 bases to trimming and J lost 4 bases; unmatched junction nucleotides: 7. The V gene's germline CDR1 is SNHLY and CDR2 FYNNEI. CDR3 loop: CASSSQGQINEKLFF. The CDR3 coding sequence is TGTGCCAGCAGTTCGCAGGGACAGATTAATGAAAAACTGTTTTTT.

The genes are TRBV27 and TRBJ1-1; D is perhaps TRBD1 (5 bases). V lost 1 base to trimming and J lost 1 base, with 13 bases between them. The CDR3 is 16 amino acids. CDR1 and CDR2 from the germline V gene are MNHEY and SMNVEV (reference sequence). Here the CDR3 DNA reads TGTGCCAGCAGTTTATTGGCGGGGGGGACGAACACTGAAGCTTTCTTT. It yields the protein CASSLLAGGTNTEAFF.

This sequence joins TRBV25-1 and TRBJ1-1; D is unresolved. V was trimmed by 7 bases and J by 1 base, leaving 10 bases between them. CDR1 is MGHDK and CDR2 is SYGVNS in the germline V gene. The CDR3 has 13 residues. CDR3 sequence reads: CASTHRGNTEAFF. The CDR3 nucleotides are TGTGCCAGCACCCACCGGGGGAACACTGAAGCTTTCTTT.

The genes are TRBV5-5 and TRBJ2-7; perhaps TRBD1 as D (5 bases). From germline, CDR1 is SGHKS and CDR2 YYEKEE (reference sequence). This CDR3 is 13 amino acids long. V lost 2 bases and J lost 2, with 8 bases in between. The CDR3: CASSFLTAYEQYV. CDR3 bases: TGTGCCAGCAGCTTTTTGACAGCCTACGAGCAGTACGTC.

V and J are TRBV7-9 and TRBJ1-5; 7 nucleotides agree with TRBD1. Trimming cost V 5 bases and J 2 bases; bases outside gene matches: 3. Germline CDR1 reads SEHNR; CDR2 reads FQNEAQ (reference sequence). The CDR3 totals 14 residues. The CDR3 DNA reads as TGTGCCAGCAGCATAGGACAGGGCAATCAGCCCCAGCATTTT. Its translation: CASSIGQGNQPQHF.

V usage is TRBV30 and J usage is TRBJ1-2, with 10 bases fitting TRBD1. The germline gives CDR1 GTSNPN, CDR2 SVGIG (reference sequence). The CDR3 extends over 14 amino acids. The trim removed 1 base at V and 8 bases at J, leaving 7 bases unmatched. This CDR3 is CAWSAKTGGDGYTF. Here the CDR3 DNA reads TGTGCCTGGAGTGCCAAGACAGGGGGCGACGGCTACACCTTC.

The gene calls are TRBV18 and TRBJ2-2; 8 nucleotides match TRBD1. The CDR3 covers 16 residues. Unmatched junction bases numbered 3, after V lost 3 bases and J lost 0 bases. Germline CDR1 KGHSH, CDR2 LQKENI. The CDR3 loop reads CASSPMDRANTGELFF. The CDR3 region has the DNA TGTGCCAGCTCACCCATGGACAGGGCGAACACCGGGGAGCTGTTTTTT.

V usage is TRBV3-1 (or the pseudogene TRBV3-2) and J usage is TRBJ2-3, with 9 bases that match TRBD2. The J segment lost 3 bases and the V segment lost 2 bases, leaving 9 bases of the junction unmatched. CDR3 size: 17 residues. Germline V gives CDR1 LGHDT, CDR2 YNNKEL (reference sequence). The CDR3 sequence: CASSQSGAGGWTDTQYF. Here the CDR3 DNA reads TGTGCCAGCAGCCAAAGTGGGGCGGGAGGGTGGACAGATACGCAGTATTTT.

In its sample, this clone was seen a few times. The V call is TRBV24-1, the J call TRBJ2-1; 8 bases are a match to TRBD2. With 7 bases clipped from V and 3 bases from J, the junction kept 7 bases outside the gene matches. Germline-derived CDR1 and CDR2 are KGHDR and SFDVKD. The CDR3 contains 15 residues. The CDR3 sequence: CATSSSGGVYNEQFF. The CDR3 nucleotides are TGTGCCACCAGCTCAAGCGGGGGAGTCTACAATGAGCAGTTCTTC.

This sequence joins TRBV7-6 and TRBJ1-2, with D hard to call. This CDR3 has 14 amino acids. Germline-derived CDR1 and CDR2 are SGHVS and FNYEAQ. V dropped 5 bases and J dropped 1 base, with 11 bases sitting between them. The CDR3 DNA sequence: TGTGCCAGCAGCCCCTATGAGGGTAACTATGGCTACACCTTC. Its protein is CASSPYEGNYGYTF.

CDR3 sequence reads: CASSSALGGQETQYF. The CDR3 coding sequence is TGTGCCAGCAGCTCGGCCCTGGGGGGGCAAGAGACCCAGTACTTC. The chain uses TRBV7-2 and TRBJ2-5, with TRBD2 matching over 7 bases. Germline V gives CDR1 SGHTA, CDR2 FQGNSA. With 4 bases clipped from V and 2 bases from J, the junction kept 7 bases outside the gene matches. There are 15 residues in the CDR3.

This chain uses TRBV2 with TRBJ2-6; D remains ambiguous. This CDR3 has 11 amino acids. Germline V CDR1 and CDR2: SNHLY, FYNNEI. Trimming shortened V by 2 bases and J by 15 bases, and 8 bases separated the two germline ends. The CDR3, as DNA: TGTGCCAGCAGTGAACCACAGACCCTGACTTTC. Translated: CASSEPQTLTF.

This rearrangement joins TRBV6-1 to TRBJ1-3; 10 nucleotides match TRBD1. The CDR3 extends over 18 amino acids. The V segment lost 2 bases and the J segment 4 bases; nucleotides outside the gene matches: 11. Germline V lookup: CDR1 MNHNS, CDR2 SASEGT. For the CDR3, the DNA is TGTGCCAGCAGTGAAAGGGGGACAGGGGTTCGGTTAGGAAACACCATATATTTT. It specifies CASSERGTGVRLGNTIYF.

The V call is TRBV3-1 (or the pseudogene TRBV3-2), the J call TRBJ2-5, with TRBD1 as a possible D gene (7 bases). CDR1 and CDR2 from the germline V gene are LGHDT and YNNKEL (reference sequence). The V end lost 8 bases, the J end lost 4 bases, and 23 bases lay between the germline ends. The length of the CDR3 is 16 residues. Here the CDR3 DNA reads TGTGCCAGCGCAGGGGGAGGCGGGGCGTTCCGAGAGACCCAGTACTTC. This sequence encodes CASAGGGGAFRETQYF.

The CDR3 reads CASSRTGTSQETQYF. As DNA, the CDR3 is TGTGCCAGCTCACGGACCGGGACTAGCCAAGAGACCCAGTACTTC. This chain links TRBV18 with TRBJ2-5, with TRBD2 matching over 8 bases. V lost 4 bases, J lost 1 base, and 5 bases stayed unmatched. Germline V CDR1 and CDR2: KGHSH, LQKENI. The CDR3 extends over 15 amino acids. Full variable domain (remainder filled in from reference TRBV18 and TRBJ2-5): NAGVMQNPRHLVRRRGQEARLRCSPMKGHSHVYWYRQLPEEGLKFMVYLQKENIIDESGMPKERFSAEFPKEGPSILRIQQVVRGDSAAYFCASSRTGTSQETQYFGPGTRLLVL.

This rearrangement joins TRBV11-2 to TRBJ2-5; perhaps TRBD2 as D (6 bases). The CDR3 covers 17 residues. Germline V lookup: CDR1 SGHAT, CDR2 FQNNGV. Trimming pared 2 bases from V and 2 bases from J, leaving 18 bases between. CDR3 amino acids: CASSLFGAMEGQETQYF. The CDR3 nucleotides are TGTGCCAGCAGCTTATTTGGCGCGATGGAGGGGCAAGAGACCCAGTACTTC.

This chain links TRBV21-1 with TRBJ1-1; the table calls TRBD1, which could not be checked here. TRBV21-1 is shown as a pseudogene. The CDR3 is 13 amino acids. The CDR3 loop is CASSKLQGTEAFF. Written as DNA, the CDR3 is TGTGCCAGCAGCAAACTCCAGGGCACTGAAGCTTTCTTT.

V usage is TRBV20-1 and J usage is TRBJ2-5; unclear D gene. The CDR3 sequence is 11 residues long. Between the trimmed V and J ends, which lost 3 bases and 1 base, there was a span of 3 bases. Germline CDR1 reads DFQATT; CDR2 reads SNEGSKA (reference sequence). The CDR3 bases are TGCAGTGCTAGCGTCCAAGAGACCCAGTACTTC. It specifies CSASVQETQYF.